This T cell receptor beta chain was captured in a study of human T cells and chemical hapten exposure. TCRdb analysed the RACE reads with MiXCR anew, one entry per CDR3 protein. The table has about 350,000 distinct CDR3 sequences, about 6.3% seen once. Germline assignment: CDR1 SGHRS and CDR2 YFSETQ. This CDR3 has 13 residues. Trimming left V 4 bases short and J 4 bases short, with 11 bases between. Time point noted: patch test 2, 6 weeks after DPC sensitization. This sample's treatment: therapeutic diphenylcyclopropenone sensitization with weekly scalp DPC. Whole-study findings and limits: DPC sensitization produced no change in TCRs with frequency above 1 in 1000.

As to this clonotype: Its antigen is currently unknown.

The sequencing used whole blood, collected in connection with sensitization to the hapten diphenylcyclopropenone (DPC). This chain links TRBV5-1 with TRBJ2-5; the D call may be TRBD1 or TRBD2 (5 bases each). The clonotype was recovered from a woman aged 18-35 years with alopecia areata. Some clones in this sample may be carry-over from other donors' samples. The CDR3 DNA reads TGCGCCAGCAGCGAGGGGTTCGGAGAGACCCAGTACTTC. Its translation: CASSEGFGETQYF.